These T cell receptor beta chains were read from a single sample in a study of blood T cells in healthy people across ages. TCRdb called the 5' RACE reads again in MiXCR, with one record for every CDR3 protein. This sample has about 1.4 million distinct CDR3 sequences, with around 55% found just once. The source material was blood. These receptors were obtained from a man aged 18 to 29 in good health. Both conserved end residues are part of each CDR3. D genes are given only for firm matches. Part of the rows lack a size; the others show once, few, many or a class for expanded clones.

-	TRBJ2-3	TRBV2	few	CASSAVDLGDTQYF	TGTGCCAGCAGTGCTGTGGACTTGGGAGATACGCAGTATTTT
-	TRBJ2-5	TRBV6-5	few	CASSRWNQETQYF	TGTGCCAGCAGTCGGTGGAACCAAGAGACCCAGTACTTC
-	TRBJ2-7	TRBV14	-	CASSPRVAGEQYF	TGTGCCAGCAGCCCCCGGGTCGCGGGGGAGCAGTACTTC
-	TRBJ1-4	TRBV3-1	-	CASSQFKREKLFF	TGTGCCAGCAGCCAGTTTAAAAGGGAAAAACTGTTTTTT
-	TRBJ2-1	TRBV15	-	CATSTYNLDEPEQFF	TGTGCCACCAGCACATACAACCTCGACGAACCCGAGCAGTTCTTC
-	TRBJ1-4	TRBV4-1	few	CASSRRSFGSTNEKLFF	TGCGCCAGCAGCCGCCGTAGTTTCGGCTCAACTAATGAAAAACTGTTTTTT
-	TRBJ1-2	TRBV10-3	few	CAISELREGYTF	TGTGCCATCAGTGAGTTGCGGGAGGGCTACACCTTC
-	TRBJ1-2	TRBV4-2	few	CASSPTRTPSNYGYTF	TGTGCCAGCAGCCCGACAAGGACTCCTTCTAACTATGGCTACACCTTC
-	TRBJ1-2	TRBV6-1	many	CASITWGMTYGYTF	TGTGCCAGCATAACTTGGGGCATGACCTATGGCTACACCTTC
TRBD1	TRBJ2-1	TRBV7-9	once	CASSLLGQGARNNYNEQFF	TGTGCCAGCAGCTTACTGGGACAGGGGGCGAGGAATAACTACAATGAGCAGTTCTTC
TRBD1	TRBJ2-7	TRBV19	-	CASNRGLGNEQYF	TGTGCCAGTAACAGGGGTCTAGGCAACGAGCAGTACTTC
TRBD1	TRBJ2-1	TRBV7-2	-	CASSLESRGNEQFF	TGTGCCAGCAGCTTAGAAAGCAGGGGGAATGAGCAGTTCTTC
TRBD2	TRBJ2-3	TRBV7-2	few	CASSARTSGGASTSTDTQYF	TGTGCCAGCAGCGCCCGGACTAGCGGGGGGGCCTCCACTAGCACAGATACGCAGTATTTT
-	TRBJ1-2	TRBV29-1	few	CSVVPGTPYGYTF	TGCAGCGTAGTACCCGGGACACCCTATGGCTACACCTTC
-	TRBJ1-5	TRBV7-2	-	CASSPARSNQPQHF	TGTGCCAGCAGCCCGGCGCGGAGCAATCAGCCCCAGCATTTT
-	TRBJ2-7	TRBV29-1	-	CSVDPRGHLPSYEQYF	TGCAGCGTTGATCCGAGGGGTCACCTCCCCTCCTACGAGCAGTACTTC
TRBD1	TRBJ1-2	TRBV30	-	CAWNSGGGYTF	TGTGCTTGGAACTCAGGGGGTGGCTACACCTTC
-	TRBJ2-5	TRBV4-3	few	CASSQGASPRETQYF	TGCGCCAGCAGCCAAGGAGCGTCCCCCCGGGAGACCCAGTACTTC
TRBD1	TRBJ2-7	TRBV7-2	once	CASSFVRTGGYEQYF	TGTGCCAGCAGCTTCGTGCGGACAGGGGGCTACGAGCAGTACTTC
-	TRBJ2-4	TRBV2	many	CASRNRGGAKNIQYF	TGTGCCAGCAGGAACCGAGGGGGAGCCAAAAACATTCAGTACTTC
-	TRBJ2-5	TRBV19	-	CATLGGETQYF	TGTGCCACCCTGGGAGGAGAGACCCAGTACTTC
TRBD2	TRBJ2-1	TRBV6-1	-	CASRGVGLAGGPPQGNEQFF	TGTGCCAGCAGGGGGGTCGGACTAGCGGGAGGGCCTCCGCAAGGCAATGAGCAGTTCTTC
-	TRBJ2-6	TRBV11-2	-	CASSLRTERTGANVLTF	TGTGCCAGCAGCCTCCGGACTGAGCGGACAGGGGCCAACGTCCTGACTTTC
-	TRBJ1-5	TRBV10-3	-	CAISESLDGRNQPQHF	TGTGCCATCAGTGAGTCCTTGGACGGCCGCAATCAGCCCCAGCATTTT
TRBD2	TRBJ2-3	TRBV5-1	few	CASSLAGLADTDTQYF	TGCGCCAGCAGCTTGGCAGGACTAGCGGACACAGATACGCAGTATTTT
-	TRBJ1-1	TRBV9	-	CASSVGGSSREAFF	TGTGCCAGCAGCGTAGGGGGATCGAGCAGGGAAGCTTTCTTT
-	TRBJ2-5	TRBV20-1	-	CSASPLFQETQYF	TGCAGTGCTAGTCCCCTGTTCCAAGAGACCCAGTACTTC
-	TRBJ1-2	TRBV5-1	-	CASSLAPGDYGCTF	TGCGCCAGCAGCTTGGCACCAGGGGACTATGGCTGCACCTTC
-	TRBJ2-5	TRBV10-2	-	CASSVPGGEETQYF	TGCGCCAGCAGTGTACCGGGTGGTGAGGAGACCCAGTACTTC
TRBD2	TRBJ2-7	TRBV29-1	few	CSSGGSGTDEQYF	TGCAGCTCAGGAGGAAGCGGGACGGACGAGCAGTACTTC
TRBD1	TRBJ2-1	TRBV7-9	-	CATVPGTDVYNEQFF	TGTGCCACGGTACCCGGGACAGACGTTTACAATGAGCAGTTCTTC
-	TRBJ1-6	TRBV5-5	-	CASSSGGAFSPLHF	TGTGCCAGCAGCTCCGGAGGGGCCTTCTCACCCCTCCACTTT
TRBD2	TRBJ2-1	TRBV10-2	-	CASSREGTGNEQFF	TGCGCCAGCAGCAGGGAGGGTACTGGTAATGAGCAGTTCTTC
-	TRBJ2-2	TRBV28	-	CVSRLFTGELFF	TGTGTCAGCAGACTTTTCACCGGGGAGCTGTTTTTT
TRBD1	TRBJ1-2	TRBV6-5	-	CASSDRGGNYGYTF	TGTGCCAGCAGCGACAGGGGAGGGAACTATGGCTACACCTTC
TRBD2	TRBJ2-1	TRBV7-2	few	CASSSPSGLAPFF	TGTGCCAGCAGCTCACCTAGCGGGCTTGCCCCGTTCTTC
-	TRBJ2-5	TRBV20-1	-	CSALAWETQYF	TGCAGTGCCCTCGCCTGGGAGACCCAGTACTTC